This T cell receptor (beta chain) was captured in a study of PD-1 blockade in classical Hodgkin lymphoma. The assay was immunoSEQ multiplex PCR, and TCRdb's table has in-frame clones only and misses some. The sample carries around 18,000 clones, 70% recorded once. Time point specified: cycle 4 day 1 (C4D1), after around six weeks of nivolumab. All patients experienced relapse after autologous stem cell transplantation, and brentuximab vedotin exposure was variable. Negative selection with magnetic separation was used to purify CD4+ T cells from thawed PBMCs. CDR1 SQVTM and CDR2 ANQGSEA come from the germline V gene. Trimming took 1 base from V and 4 from J; bases not matched to a gene: 5. The CDR3 covers 14 residues.

The TCR sequence derives from a human donor with classical Hodgkin lymphoma. The J gene is TRBJ1-2, the V gene TRBV29-1, with TRBD1 matching 8 bases. The sample in question was CD4+ T cells from blood, obtained before the fourth cycle of nivolumab. CDR3 loop: CSVEVVDRGYGYTF. In nucleotides, the CDR3 is TGCAGCGTTGAAGTTGTCGACAGGGGCTATGGCTACACCTTC.